The present entry profiles one TCR beta chain with its context. Its cognate antigen is unknown. This CDR3 contains 14 residues. V dropped 4 bases and J dropped 2 bases, with 12 bases sitting between them. TCRdb ran MiXCR on the RT-PCR reads and lists one entry per CDR3 protein. The profile shows 3,000 to 4,000 distinct CDR3 sequences, 84% of them singletons. This sample is part of a study of yellow fever vaccine responses in identical twins. General study points: In identical twins, vaccine T cell responses appeared partly shared and partly individual.

The sample here was T cells from blood (PBMCs), unsorted or a sorted subset (not recorded which), taken before or after yellow fever vaccination (not recorded which). This chain uses TRBV12-3 or TRBV12-4 with TRBJ2-7, with a possible D match to TRBD1 (6 bases). This clonotype was sampled from a woman between 18 and 29 years old who received the yellow fever vaccine. The CDR3 coding sequence is TGTGCCAGCAGTTCACCGGACAGAACCTACGAGCAGTACTTC. Translation gives CASSSPDRTYEQYF.